These 18 T cell receptor beta chains share one sample of origin, sequenced in a study of cytomegalovirus exposure and HLA in healthy donors. The primer mix had 60 Vbeta and 13 Jbeta primers. TCRdb's table, derived via immunoSEQ multiplex PCR, lists solely in-frame clones and lacks some. Altogether about 94,000 clones are present, about 80% being singletons, with the ten largest covering 9% to 12%. Sequencing was carried out using PBMCs. Receptors were obtained from a human donor in good health.

The chain uses TRBV11-2 and TRBJ2-1; 8 positions agree with TRBD2. Germline CDR1 and CDR2: SGHAT and FQNNGV. With 4 bases clipped from V and 9 bases from J, the junction kept 8 bases outside the gene matches. The CDR3 spans 14 residues. This CDR3 reads CASSSPGLGGEQFF. CDR3 nucleotide sequence: TGTGCCAGCAGCTCACCGGGACTAGGGGGTGAGCAGTTCTTC.

The rearrangement uses TRBV21-1 and TRBJ2-7; TRBD1 is taken as the D call from the table, unchecked against the DNA. TRBV21-1 represents a pseudogene. The CDR3 is 13 amino acids. This CDR3 is CATNARHSYEQYF. The CDR3 DNA follows: TGTGCGACCAATGCTCGACACTCCTACGAGCAGTACTTC.

This rearrangement joins TRBV29-1 to TRBJ1-5; 11 bases match TRBD1. The CDR3 consists of 14 residues. Germline assignment: CDR1 SQVTM and CDR2 ANQGSEA. V lost 5 bases to trimming and J lost 11 bases; unmatched junction nucleotides: 11. CDR3 DNA sequence: TGCAGCGTTTCCGGGACAGGGGGTCCCTCAGCCCAGCATTTT. It codes for CSVSGTGGPSAQHF.

The V gene is TRBV4-3, the J gene TRBJ2-3, with a weak D call TRBD2 (5 bases). The germline V gene has CDR1 LGHNA and CDR2 YSLEER. The ends were cut back, 0 bases at V and 0 bases at J, with 16 bases in the middle. The CDR3 loop spans 18 amino acids. The CDR3 loop reads CASSQEPAAGPSTDTQYF. As DNA, the CDR3 is TGCGCCAGCAGCCAAGAGCCCGCGGCGGGCCCTAGCACAGATACGCAGTATTTT.

J is TRBJ2-2 and V is TRBV28; D is unclear. The CDR3 is 12 amino acids. Germline V gives CDR1 MDHEN, CDR2 SYDVKM. V shed 5 bases and J shed 4 bases, with 5 bases lying between them. This CDR3 is CASSRSTGELFF. CDR3 in DNA: TGTGCCAGCAGTAGGAGCACCGGGGAGCTGTTTTTT.

The chain employs TRBV27 and TRBJ2-7, with D possibly matching TRBD2 (6 bases). Per germline, CDR1 MNHEY and CDR2 SMNVEV (reference sequence). The CDR3 spans 14 residues. V was pared by 7 bases and J by 5 bases, with 18 bases between. DNA of the CDR3: TGTGCCAGCAACCCCGCCGGGAGATTTAACGAGCAGTACTTC. It specifies CASNPAGRFNEQYF.

The chain employs TRBV28 and TRBJ1-5; perhaps TRBD1 as D (6 bases). Germline CDR1 reads MDHEN; CDR2 reads SYDVKM. Trimming removed 7 bases from V and 6 bases from J, with 13 bases in between. CDR3 length: 13 residues. The CDR3, as DNA: TGTGCCAGCACCAAACAGGGATTTCAGCCCCAGCATTTT. Encoded protein: CASTKQGFQPQHF.

This clone was observed a few times. DNA of the CDR3: TGTGCCAGCAGCTTGGGGACATGGAACACTGAAGCTTTCTTT. Its translation: CASSLGTWNTEAFF. The rearrangement links TRBV5-6 to TRBJ1-1, with TRBD1 as a possible D gene (5 bases). CDR1 is SGHDT, CDR2 YYEEEE, per germline. The V end lost 0 bases, the J end lost 1 base, and 7 bases lay between the germline ends. The CDR3 is 14 amino acids.

This chain links TRBV7-9 with TRBJ2-2; no clear D. The CDR3 covers 15 residues. Trimming took off 5 bases at V and 0 bases at J, with 10 bases between the two ends. CDR1 is SEHNR, CDR2 FQNEAQ, per germline (reference sequence). The CDR3 nucleotides read TGTGCCAGCAGCCGAGGCAAGCCGAACACCGGGGAGCTGTTTTTT. Protein product: CASSRGKPNTGELFF. Using reference TRBV7-9 and TRBJ2-2 for the parts outside the CDR3, the full variable domain is DTGVSQNPRHKITKRGQNVTFRCDPISEHNRLYWYRQTLGQGPEFLTYFQNEAQLEKSRLLSDRFSAERPKGSFSTLEIQRTEQGDSAMYLCASSRGKPNTGELFFGEGSRLTVL.

The rearrangement links TRBV27 to TRBJ1-2; D may be TRBD1 (5 bases). This CDR3 has 13 residues. Germline lookup yields CDR1 MNHEY and CDR2 SMNVEV (reference sequence). V was shortened by 3 bases and J by 6 bases, with 11 bases between the two germline ends. CDR3 residues: CASSFPQGDGYTF. The CDR3 coding sequence is TGTGCCAGCAGTTTTCCCCAAGGGGATGGCTACACCTTC.

The genes are TRBV7-9 and TRBJ1-2; 9 bases are shared with TRBD1. J lost 4 bases, V lost 5 bases, and 8 bases had no gene match. This CDR3 contains 15 residues. CDR1 is SEHNR, CDR2 FQNEAQ, per germline (reference sequence). The CDR3 DNA reads TGTGCCAGCAGCCCGGGACAGGGTTTTACCTATGGCTACACCTTC. Encoded protein: CASSPGQGFTYGYTF.

This chain connects TRBV15 to TRBJ2-1; 9 nucleotides line up with TRBD2. Germline-derived CDR1 and CDR2 are LNHNV and YYDKDF (reference sequence). The junction had 8 bases not matched to a gene; V was cut back by 8 bases and J by 3 bases. This CDR3 spans 15 amino acids. The DNA of the CDR3 is TGTGCCACCTGGCGGGAGGGGTGGGGCTACAATGAGCAGTTCTTC. The encoded protein is CATWREGWGYNEQFF.

The chain uses TRBV7-2 and TRBJ2-3; D perhaps matches TRBD1 (6 bases). CDR1 is SGHTA and CDR2 is FQGNSA in the germline V gene. This CDR3 is 15 amino acids long. Between the trimmed V and J ends, which lost 3 bases and 6 bases, there was a span of 16 bases. The CDR3 loop reads CASSFRGGLMDTQYF. The CDR3 DNA is TGTGCCAGCAGCTTCAGGGGCGGCCTCATGGATACGCAGTATTTT.

This clone was recorded only once. The chain joins TRBV27 to TRBJ2-1, with a weak D call TRBD2 (5 bases). The CDR3 is 16 residues long. Germline V gene sequence: CDR1 MNHEY, CDR2 SMNVEV (reference sequence). The germline V and J ends were trimmed by 7 bases and 7 bases, with 23 bases remaining between them. The CDR3 nucleotides are TGTGCCAGCACTACCCCTGGCCCCCTCACGGGAAATGAGCAGTTCTTC. Amino acid sequence: CASTTPGPLTGNEQFF.

CDR3 bases: TGCGCCAGCAGCTTGGGACTAGCGGGAGACGAGCAGTACTTC. It translates to CASSLGLAGDEQYF. This chain connects TRBV5-1 to TRBJ2-7; 12 bases match TRBD2. The CDR3 loop spans 14 amino acids. V trimming: 0 bases; J trimming: 5 bases; junction bases outside the gene matches: 0. Germline V gives CDR1 SGHRS, CDR2 YFSETQ. Full variable domain (rest looked up from reference TRBV5-1 and TRBJ2-7): KAGVTQTPRYLIKTRGQQVTLSCSPISGHRSVSWYQQTPGQGLQFLFEYFSETQRNKGNFPGRFSGRQFSNSRSEMNVSTLELGDSALYLCASSLGLAGDEQYFGPGTRLTVT.

The genes are TRBV5-5 and TRBJ2-1; 10 bases fit TRBD2. Germline values: CDR1 SGHKS, CDR2 YYEKEE (reference sequence). The CDR3 covers 17 residues. J gave up 8 bases and V 4 bases, and 15 bases lay outside the gene matches. The CDR3 nucleotides are TGTGCCAGCAGCGTACGGACTAGCGGCCCTGGTTACGATGAGCAGTTCTTC. It encodes CASSVRTSGPGYDEQFF.

The chain joins TRBV5-1 to TRBJ2-1, with D tentatively TRBD2 (5 bases). Germline V CDR1 and CDR2: SGHRS, YFSETQ. The germline V and J ends were trimmed by 6 bases and 0 bases, with 13 bases remaining between them. CDR3 size: 15 residues. The DNA of the CDR3 is TGCGCCAGCACCGTAGCGTTGAGCTCCTACAATGAGCAGTTCTTC. Residues: CASTVALSSYNEQFF.

In its sample, this clone was seen a few times. This CDR3 reads CAISGSRDSATNEKLFF. CDR3 coding DNA: TGTGCCATCAGTGGATCCCGGGACAGCGCAACTAATGAAAAACTGTTTTTT. This chain uses TRBV10-3 with TRBJ1-4, with 7 nucleotides matching TRBD1. The V and J ends lost 4 bases and 0 bases, in that order; junction bases with no gene match: 8. The CDR3 contains 17 residues. Germline CDR1 and CDR2: ENHRY and SYGVKD.